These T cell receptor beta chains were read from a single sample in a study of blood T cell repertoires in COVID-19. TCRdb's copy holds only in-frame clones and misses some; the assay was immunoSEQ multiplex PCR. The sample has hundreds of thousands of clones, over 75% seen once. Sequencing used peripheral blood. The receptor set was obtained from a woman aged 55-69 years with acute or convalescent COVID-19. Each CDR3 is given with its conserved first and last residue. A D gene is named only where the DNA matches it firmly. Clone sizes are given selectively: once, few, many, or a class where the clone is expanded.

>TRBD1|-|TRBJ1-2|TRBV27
CASSRQGASYGYTF
TGTGCCAGCAGTAGACAGGGGGCAAGCTATGGCTACACCTTC
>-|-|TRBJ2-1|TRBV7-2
CASTNYNEQFF
TGTGCCAGCACCAACTACAATGAGCAGTTCTTC
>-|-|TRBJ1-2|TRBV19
CASSIGGTNYGYTF
TGTGCCAGTAGTATCGGGGGAACTAACTATGGCTACACCTTC
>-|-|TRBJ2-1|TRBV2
CAGRRENEQFF
TGTGCCGGTCGTCGGGAAAATGAGCAGTTCTTC
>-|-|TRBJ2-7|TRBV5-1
CASSTTRDEQYF
TGCGCCAGCAGCACCACTAGGGACGAGCAGTACTTC
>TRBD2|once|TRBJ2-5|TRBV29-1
CSTTSGGSTVGETQYF
TGCAGCACGACTAGCGGGGGTTCCACGGTGGGAGAGACCCAGTACTTC
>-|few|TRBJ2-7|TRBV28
CASSPQYYRAKYF
TGTGCCAGCAGTCCCCAGTACTACAGGGCCAAGTACTTC
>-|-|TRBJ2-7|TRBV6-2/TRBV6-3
CASSGLGYEQYF
TGTGCCAGCAGTGGCCTAGGCTACGAGCAGTACTTC
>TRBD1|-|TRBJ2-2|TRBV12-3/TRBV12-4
CASSRDSRGELFF
TGTGCCAGCAGCCGGGACAGTCGCGGGGAGCTGTTTTTT
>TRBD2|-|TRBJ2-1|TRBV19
CASSIGRYNEQFF
TGTGCCAGTAGTATCGGGAGGTACAATGAGCAGTTCTTC
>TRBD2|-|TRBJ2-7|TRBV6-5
CASNRGGAYEQYF
TGTGCCAGCAATCGGGGGGGCGCCTACGAGCAGTACTTC
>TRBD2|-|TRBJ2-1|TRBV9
CASSVSSLAGLNEQFF
TGTGCCAGCAGCGTATCTAGTCTAGCGGGACTCAATGAGCAGTTCTTC
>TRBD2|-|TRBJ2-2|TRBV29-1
CSVGGGSSGELFF
TGCAGCGTTGGGGGAGGGTCTTCCGGGGAGCTGTTTTTT
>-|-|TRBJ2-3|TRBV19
CASSIIGGVSTDTQYF
TGTGCCAGTAGTATAATAGGCGGAGTAAGCACAGATACGCAGTATTTT
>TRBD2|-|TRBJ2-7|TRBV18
CASSPLAGGSYEQYF
TGTGCCAGCTCACCACTTGCGGGAGGCTCCTACGAGCAGTACTTC